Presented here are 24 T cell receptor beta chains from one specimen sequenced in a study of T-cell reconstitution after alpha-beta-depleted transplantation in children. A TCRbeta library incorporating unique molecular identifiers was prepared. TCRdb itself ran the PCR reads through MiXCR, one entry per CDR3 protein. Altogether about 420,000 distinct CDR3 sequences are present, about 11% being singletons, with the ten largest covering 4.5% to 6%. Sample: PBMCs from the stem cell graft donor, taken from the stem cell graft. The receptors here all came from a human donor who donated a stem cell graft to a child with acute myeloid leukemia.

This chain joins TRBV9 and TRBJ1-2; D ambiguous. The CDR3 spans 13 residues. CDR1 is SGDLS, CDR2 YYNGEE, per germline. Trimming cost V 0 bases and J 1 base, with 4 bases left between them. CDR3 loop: CASSVDVNYGYTF. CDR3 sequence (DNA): TGTGCCAGCAGCGTAGATGTTAACTATGGCTACACCTTC.

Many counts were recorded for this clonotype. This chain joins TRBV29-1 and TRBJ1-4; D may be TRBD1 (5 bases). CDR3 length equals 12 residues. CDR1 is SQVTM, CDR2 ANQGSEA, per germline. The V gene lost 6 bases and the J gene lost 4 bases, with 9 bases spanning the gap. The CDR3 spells CSVGRINEKLFF. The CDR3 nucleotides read TGCAGCGTGGGACGGATTAATGAAAAACTGTTTTTT.

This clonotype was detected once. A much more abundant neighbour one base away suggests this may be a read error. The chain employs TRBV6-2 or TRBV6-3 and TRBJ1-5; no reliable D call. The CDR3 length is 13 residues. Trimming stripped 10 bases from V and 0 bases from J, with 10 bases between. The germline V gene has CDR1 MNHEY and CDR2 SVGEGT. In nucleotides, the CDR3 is TGTGCCATCAGACCCAATAGCAATCAGCCCCAGCATTTT. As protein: CAIRPNSNQPQHF.

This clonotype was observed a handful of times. In DNA form, the CDR3 reads TGTGCCAGCAGCCCGGGGGACAGGGGATACAATGAGCAGTTCTTC. Its protein product is CASSPGDRGYNEQFF. The J gene is TRBJ2-1, the V gene TRBV5-5, with 10 bases matching TRBD1. Germline V CDR1 and CDR2: SGHKS, YYEKEE (reference sequence). The CDR3 runs to 15 residues. V trimming: 4 bases; J trimming: 4 bases; junction bases outside the gene matches: 5.

CDR3 nucleotide sequence: TGTGCCACTAGGACACAACATGAAAAACTGTTTTTT. Its translation is CATRTQHEKLFF. The chain has TRBV7-9 and TRBJ1-4; tentative D call: TRBD1 (5 bases). The length of the CDR3 is 12 residues. Germline V gene data show CDR1 as SEHNR and CDR2 as FQNEAQ (reference sequence). Trimming took off 10 bases at V and 6 bases at J, with 12 bases between the two ends. Full variable domain (rest looked up from reference TRBV7-9 and TRBJ1-4): DTGVSQNPRHKITKRGQNVTFRCDPISEHNRLYWYRQTLGQGPEFLTYFQNEAQLEKSRLLSDRFSAERPKGSFSTLEIQRTEQGDSAMYLCATRTQHEKLFFGSGTQLSVL.

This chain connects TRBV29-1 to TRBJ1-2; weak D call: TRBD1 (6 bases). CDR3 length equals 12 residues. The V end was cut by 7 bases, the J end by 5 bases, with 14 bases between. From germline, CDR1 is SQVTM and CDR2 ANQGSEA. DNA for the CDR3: TGCAGCGCGGACAGAGATGAATATGGCTACACCTTC. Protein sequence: CSADRDEYGYTF.

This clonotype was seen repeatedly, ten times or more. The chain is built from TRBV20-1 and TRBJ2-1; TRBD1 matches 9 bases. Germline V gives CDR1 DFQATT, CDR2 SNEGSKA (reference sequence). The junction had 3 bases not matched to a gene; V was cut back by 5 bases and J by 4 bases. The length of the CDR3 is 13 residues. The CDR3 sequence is CSAATGGYNEQFF. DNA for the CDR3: TGCAGTGCTGCGACAGGGGGATACAATGAGCAGTTCTTC.

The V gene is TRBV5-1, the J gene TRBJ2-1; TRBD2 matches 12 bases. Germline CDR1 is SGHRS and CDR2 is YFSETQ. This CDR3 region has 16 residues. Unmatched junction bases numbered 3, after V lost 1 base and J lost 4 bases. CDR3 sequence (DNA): TGCGCCAGCAGCTTGAGGACTAGCGGGATTTACAATGAGCAGTTCTTC. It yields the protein CASSLRTSGIYNEQFF.

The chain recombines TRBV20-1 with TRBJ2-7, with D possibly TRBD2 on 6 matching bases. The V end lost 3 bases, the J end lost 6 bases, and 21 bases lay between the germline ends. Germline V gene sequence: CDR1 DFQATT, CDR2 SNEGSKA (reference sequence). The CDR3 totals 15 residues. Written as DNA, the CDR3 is TGCAGTGCTAGCACCTCGGGACTCCTCACAGGCGAGCAGTACTTC. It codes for CSASTSGLLTGEQYF.

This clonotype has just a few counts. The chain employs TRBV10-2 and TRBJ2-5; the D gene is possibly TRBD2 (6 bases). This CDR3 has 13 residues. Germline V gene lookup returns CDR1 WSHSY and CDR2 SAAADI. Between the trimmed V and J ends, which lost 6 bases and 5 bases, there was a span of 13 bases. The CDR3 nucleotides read TGCGCCAGCAGCAGGGAAGGAGGGGAGACCCAGTACTTC. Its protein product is CASSREGGETQYF.

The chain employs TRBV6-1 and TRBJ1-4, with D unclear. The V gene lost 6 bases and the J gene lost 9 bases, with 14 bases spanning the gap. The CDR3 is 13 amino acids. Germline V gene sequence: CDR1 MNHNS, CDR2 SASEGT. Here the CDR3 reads CASSGSPGKKLFF. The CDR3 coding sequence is TGTGCCAGCAGCGGGTCCCCGGGTAAAAAACTGTTTTTT.

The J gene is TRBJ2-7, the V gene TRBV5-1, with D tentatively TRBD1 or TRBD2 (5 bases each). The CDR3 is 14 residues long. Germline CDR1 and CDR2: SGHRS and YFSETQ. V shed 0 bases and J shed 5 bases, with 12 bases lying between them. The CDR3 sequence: CASSLGRVRDEQYF. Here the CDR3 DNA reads TGCGCCAGCAGCTTGGGCAGGGTGCGGGACGAGCAGTACTTC.

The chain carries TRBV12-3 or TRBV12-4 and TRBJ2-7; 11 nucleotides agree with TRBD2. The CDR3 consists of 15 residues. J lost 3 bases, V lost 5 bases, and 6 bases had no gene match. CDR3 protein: CASSPSTSGNYEQYF. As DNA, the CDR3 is TGTGCCAGCAGTCCCTCGACTAGCGGGAACTACGAGCAGTACTTC.

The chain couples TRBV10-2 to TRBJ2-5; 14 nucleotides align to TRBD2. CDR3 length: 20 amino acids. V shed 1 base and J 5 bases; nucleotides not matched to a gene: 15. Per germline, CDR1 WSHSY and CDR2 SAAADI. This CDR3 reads CASSEFYGTSGRSLTETQYF. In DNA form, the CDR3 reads TGCGCCAGCAGTGAGTTCTATGGGACTAGCGGGAGATCCTTAACGGAGACCCAGTACTTC.

DNA of the CDR3: TGTGCCAGCACCCGGCTTCTTGGCGGAGAAAAACTGTTTTTT. Its translation: CASTRLLGGEKLFF. The chain joins TRBV12-3 or TRBV12-4 to TRBJ1-4; no definite D call. Trimming removed 7 bases at V and 8 bases at J, with 17 bases between. The CDR3 has 14 residues.

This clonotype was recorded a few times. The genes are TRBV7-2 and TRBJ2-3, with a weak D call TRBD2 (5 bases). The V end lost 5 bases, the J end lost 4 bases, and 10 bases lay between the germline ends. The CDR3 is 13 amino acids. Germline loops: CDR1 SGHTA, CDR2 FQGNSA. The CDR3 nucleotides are TGTGCCAGCAGCCCGATGGAGGCAGATACGCAGTATTTT. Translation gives CASSPMEADTQYF. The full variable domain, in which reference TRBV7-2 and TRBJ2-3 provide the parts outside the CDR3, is GAGVSQSPSNKVTEKGKDVELRCDPISGHTALYWYRQSLGQGLEFLIYFQGNSAPDKSGLPSDRFSAERTGGSVSTLTIQRTQQEDSAVYLCASSPMEADTQYFGPGTRLTVL.

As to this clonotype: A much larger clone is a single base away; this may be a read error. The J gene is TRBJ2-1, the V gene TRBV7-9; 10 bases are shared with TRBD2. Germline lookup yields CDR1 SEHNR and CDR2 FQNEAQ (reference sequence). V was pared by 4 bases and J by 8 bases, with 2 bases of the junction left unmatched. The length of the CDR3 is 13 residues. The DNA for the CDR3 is TGTGCCAGCAGCTCGAGCGGGAGGGATGAGCAGTTCTTC. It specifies CASSSSGRDEQFF.

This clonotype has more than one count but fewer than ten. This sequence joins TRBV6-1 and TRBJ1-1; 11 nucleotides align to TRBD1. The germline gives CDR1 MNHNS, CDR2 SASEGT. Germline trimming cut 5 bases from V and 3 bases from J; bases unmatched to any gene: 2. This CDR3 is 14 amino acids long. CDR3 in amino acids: CASSTGQGDTEAFF. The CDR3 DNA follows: TGTGCCAGCAGTACGGGACAGGGGGACACTGAAGCTTTCTTT.

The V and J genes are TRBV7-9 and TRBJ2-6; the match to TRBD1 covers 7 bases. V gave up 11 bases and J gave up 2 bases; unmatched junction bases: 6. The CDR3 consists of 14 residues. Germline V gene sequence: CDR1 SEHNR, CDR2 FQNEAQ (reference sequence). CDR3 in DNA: TGTGCCCCCGCAGGGGGAACTGGGGCCAACGTCCTGACTTTC. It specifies CAPAGGTGANVLTF.

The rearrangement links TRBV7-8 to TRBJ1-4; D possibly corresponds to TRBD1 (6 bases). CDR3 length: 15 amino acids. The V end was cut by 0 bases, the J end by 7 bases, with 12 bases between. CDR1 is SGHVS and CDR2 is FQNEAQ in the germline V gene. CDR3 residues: CASSLAWTEVEKLFF. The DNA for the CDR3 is TGTGCCAGCAGCTTAGCATGGACAGAGGTTGAAAAACTGTTTTTT.

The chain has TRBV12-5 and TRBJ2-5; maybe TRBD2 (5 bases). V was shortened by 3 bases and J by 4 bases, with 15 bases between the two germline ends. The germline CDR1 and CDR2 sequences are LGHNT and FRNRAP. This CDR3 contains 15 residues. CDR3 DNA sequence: TGTGCTAGTGGTTTAAGGATATCGGGGAGAGAGACCCAGTACTTC. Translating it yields CASGLRISGRETQYF.

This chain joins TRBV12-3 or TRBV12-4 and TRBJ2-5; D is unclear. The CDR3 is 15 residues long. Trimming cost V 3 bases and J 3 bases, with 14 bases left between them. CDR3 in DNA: TGTGCCAGCAGTTTTTTGAGTCCGAAGAAAGAGACCCAGTACTTC. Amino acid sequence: CASSFLSPKKETQYF.

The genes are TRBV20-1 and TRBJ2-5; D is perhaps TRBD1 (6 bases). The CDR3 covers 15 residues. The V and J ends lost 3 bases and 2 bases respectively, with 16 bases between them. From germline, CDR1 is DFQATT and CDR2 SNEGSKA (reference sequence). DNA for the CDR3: TGCAGTGCTAGCCCCGTACAGGGTATACAAGAGACCCAGTACTTC. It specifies CSASPVQGIQETQYF.

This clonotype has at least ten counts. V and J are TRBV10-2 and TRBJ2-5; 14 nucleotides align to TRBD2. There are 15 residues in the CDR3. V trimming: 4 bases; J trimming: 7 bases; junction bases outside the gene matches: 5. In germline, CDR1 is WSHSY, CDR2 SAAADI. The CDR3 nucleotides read TGCGCCAGCAGTGGGACTAGCGGGGGGTCGGGGACCCAGTACTTC. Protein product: CASSGTSGGSGTQYF.